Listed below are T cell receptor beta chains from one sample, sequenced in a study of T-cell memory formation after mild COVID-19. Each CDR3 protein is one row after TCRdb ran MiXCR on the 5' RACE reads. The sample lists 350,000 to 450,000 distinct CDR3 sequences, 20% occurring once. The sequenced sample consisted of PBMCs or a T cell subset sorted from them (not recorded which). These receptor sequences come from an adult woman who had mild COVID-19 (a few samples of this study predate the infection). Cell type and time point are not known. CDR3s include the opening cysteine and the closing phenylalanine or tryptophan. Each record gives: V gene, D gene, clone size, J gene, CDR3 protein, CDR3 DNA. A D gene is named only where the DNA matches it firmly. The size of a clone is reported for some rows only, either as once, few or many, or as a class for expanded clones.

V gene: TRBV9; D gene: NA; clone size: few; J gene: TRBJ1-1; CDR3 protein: CASSVGGPGSKGTEAFF; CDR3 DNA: TGTGCCAGCAGCGTAGGGGGGCCAGGCTCAAAGGGCACTGAAGCTTTCTTT
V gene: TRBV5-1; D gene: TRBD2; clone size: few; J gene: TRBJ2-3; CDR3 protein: CASRMAGGFADTQYF; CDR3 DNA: TGCGCCAGCAGGATGGCGGGAGGATTCGCAGATACGCAGTATTTT
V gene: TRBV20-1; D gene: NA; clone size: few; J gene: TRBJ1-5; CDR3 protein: CSARDGFRNQPQHF; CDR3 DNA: TGCAGTGCGCGTGACGGTTTTCGAAATCAGCCCCAGCATTTT
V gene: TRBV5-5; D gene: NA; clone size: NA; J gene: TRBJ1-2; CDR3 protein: CASSEGRSYTF; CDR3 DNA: TGTGCCAGCAGCGAGGGACGTAGCTACACCTTC
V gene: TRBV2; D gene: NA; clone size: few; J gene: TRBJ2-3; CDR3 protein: CASSAGPPRGYTDTQYF; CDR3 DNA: TGTGCCAGCAGTGCCGGACCCCCCAGGGGATACACAGATACGCAGTATTTT
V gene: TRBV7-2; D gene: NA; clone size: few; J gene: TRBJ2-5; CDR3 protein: CASSSKGTRETQYF; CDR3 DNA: TGTGCCAGCAGCTCAAAGGGTACTCGGGAGACCCAGTACTTC
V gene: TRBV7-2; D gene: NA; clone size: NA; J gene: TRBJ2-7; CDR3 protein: CASRSSDSYEQYF; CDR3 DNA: TGTGCCAGCAGATCTAGCGATTCTTACGAGCAGTACTTC
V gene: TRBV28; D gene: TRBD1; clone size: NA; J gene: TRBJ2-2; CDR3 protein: CASRLDRGITGELFF; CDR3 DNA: TGTGCCAGCAGATTAGACAGGGGGATCACCGGGGAGCTGTTTTTT
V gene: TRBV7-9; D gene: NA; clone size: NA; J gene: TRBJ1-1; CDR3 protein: CASSTARLTPNTEAFF; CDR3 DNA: TGTGCCAGCAGCACAGCCCGACTGACACCTAACACTGAAGCTTTCTTT
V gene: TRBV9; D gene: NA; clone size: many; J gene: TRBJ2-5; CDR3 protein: CASSVGGLDNQETQYF; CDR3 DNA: TGTGCCAGCAGCGTAGGTGGGCTTGATAACCAAGAGACCCAGTACTTC
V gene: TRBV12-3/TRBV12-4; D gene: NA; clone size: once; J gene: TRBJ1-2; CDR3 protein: CASRGDGAGGYTF; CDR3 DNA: TGTGCCAGCAGGGGGGATGGGGCTGGGGGCTACACCTTC
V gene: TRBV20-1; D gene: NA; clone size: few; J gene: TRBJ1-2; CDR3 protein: CSARGTIQGYTF; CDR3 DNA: TGCAGTGCTAGGGGGACAATTCAGGGCTACACCTTC
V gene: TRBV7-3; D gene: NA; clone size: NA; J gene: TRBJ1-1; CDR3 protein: CASSLNGPRVNTEAFF; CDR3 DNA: TGTGCCAGCAGCTTAAACGGTCCAAGGGTTAACACTGAAGCTTTCTTT
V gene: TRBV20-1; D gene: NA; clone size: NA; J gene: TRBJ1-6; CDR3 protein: CSAPRVPHSPLHF; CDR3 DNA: TGCAGTGCCCCCAGGGTCCCCCATTCACCCCTCCACTTT
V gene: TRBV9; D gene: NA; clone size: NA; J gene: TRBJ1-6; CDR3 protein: CASSETRGRDNSPLHF; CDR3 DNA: TGTGCCAGCAGCGAGACCAGGGGAAGGGATAATTCACCCCTCCACTTT
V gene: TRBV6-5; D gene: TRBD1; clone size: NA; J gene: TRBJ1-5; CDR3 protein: CASRPGQGRVQPQHF; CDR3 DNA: TGTGCCAGCAGACCCGGACAGGGACGAGTGCAGCCCCAGCATTTT
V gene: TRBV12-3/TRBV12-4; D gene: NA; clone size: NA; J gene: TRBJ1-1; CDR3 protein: CASSYDITEAFF; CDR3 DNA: TGTGCCAGCAGTTACGACATCACTGAAGCTTTCTTT
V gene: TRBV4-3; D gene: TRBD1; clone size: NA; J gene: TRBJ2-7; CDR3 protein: CASSHATGVGYEQYF; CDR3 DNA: TGCGCCAGCAGCCACGCGACAGGGGTTGGCTACGAGCAGTACTTC
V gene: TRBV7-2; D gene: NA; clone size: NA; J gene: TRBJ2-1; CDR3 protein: CASSITAGGMNEQFF; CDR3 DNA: TGTGCCAGCAGCATAACGGCAGGGGGGATGAATGAGCAGTTCTTC
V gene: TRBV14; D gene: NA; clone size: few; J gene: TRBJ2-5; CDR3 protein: CASSQDPPVAETQYF; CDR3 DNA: TGTGCCAGCAGCCAAGACCCCCCAGTGGCAGAGACCCAGTACTTC
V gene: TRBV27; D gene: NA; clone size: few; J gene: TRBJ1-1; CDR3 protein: CASSLSGGSGTEAFF; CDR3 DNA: TGTGCCAGCAGTTTATCGGGGGGCTCGGGTACTGAAGCTTTCTTT
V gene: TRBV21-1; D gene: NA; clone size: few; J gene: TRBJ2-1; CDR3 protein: CASSKDCRRPYNEQFF; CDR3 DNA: TGTGCCAGCAGCAAAGATTGCAGACGACCCTACAATGAGCAGTTCTTC
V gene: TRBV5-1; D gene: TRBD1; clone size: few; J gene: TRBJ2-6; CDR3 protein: CASSPQGTGANVLTF; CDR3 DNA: TGCGCCAGCAGCCCACAGGGGACTGGGGCCAACGTCCTGACTTTC
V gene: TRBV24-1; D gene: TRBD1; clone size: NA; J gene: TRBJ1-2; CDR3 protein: CATSGPGTGDIFGYTF; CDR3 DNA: TGTGCCACCAGTGGCCCCGGGACAGGGGATATATTTGGCTACACCTTC
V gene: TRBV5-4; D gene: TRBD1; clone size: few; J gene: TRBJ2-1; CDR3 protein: CASSTRGIPGQGSYNEQFF; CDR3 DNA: TGTGCCAGCAGCACTAGGGGAATACCGGGACAGGGCTCCTACAATGAGCAGTTCTTC
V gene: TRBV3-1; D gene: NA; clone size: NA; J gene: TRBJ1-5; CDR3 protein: CASSLAAGMGQPQHF; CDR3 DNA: TGTGCCAGCAGCCTTGCGGCGGGGATGGGTCAGCCCCAGCATTTT
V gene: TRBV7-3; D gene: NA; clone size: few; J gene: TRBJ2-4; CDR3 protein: CASSLSGSRDIQYF; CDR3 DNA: TGTGCCAGCAGCCTAAGCGGGTCGCGCGACATTCAGTACTTC
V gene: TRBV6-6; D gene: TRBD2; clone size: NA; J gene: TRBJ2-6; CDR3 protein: CASSSHVSGTGGANVLTF; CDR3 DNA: TGTGCCAGCAGTTCTCATGTGAGCGGGACGGGGGGGGCCAACGTCCTGACTTTC
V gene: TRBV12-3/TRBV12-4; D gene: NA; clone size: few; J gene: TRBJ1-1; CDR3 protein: CASSFASRGLAFF; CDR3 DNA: TGTGCCAGCAGTTTCGCAAGTCGGGGTTTGGCTTTCTTT
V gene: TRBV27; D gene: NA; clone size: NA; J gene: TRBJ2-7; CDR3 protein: CASSFGTFYEQYF; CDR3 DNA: TGTGCCAGCAGTTTTGGGACGTTCTACGAGCAGTACTTC
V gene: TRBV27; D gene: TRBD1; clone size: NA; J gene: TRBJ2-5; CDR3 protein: CASSSGQGDGETQYF; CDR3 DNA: TGTGCCAGCAGCTCCGGACAGGGGGATGGAGAGACCCAGTACTTC
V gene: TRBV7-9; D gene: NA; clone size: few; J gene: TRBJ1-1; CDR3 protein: CASSLVGRLTEAFF; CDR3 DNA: TGTGCCAGCAGCTTAGTCGGGCGCCTCACTGAAGCTTTCTTT
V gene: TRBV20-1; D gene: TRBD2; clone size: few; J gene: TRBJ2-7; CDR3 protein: CSASWAGATYEQYF; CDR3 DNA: TGCAGTGCTAGCTGGGCGGGAGCCACCTACGAGCAGTACTTC
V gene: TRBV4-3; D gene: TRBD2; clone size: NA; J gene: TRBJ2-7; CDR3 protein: CASSQDLLGGEQYF; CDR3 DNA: TGCGCCAGCAGCCAAGATCTACTCGGGGGGGAGCAGTACTTC
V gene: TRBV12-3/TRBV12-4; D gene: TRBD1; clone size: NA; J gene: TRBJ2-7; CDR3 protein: CASSSTGTEQYF; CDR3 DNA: TGTGCCAGCAGTTCGACAGGGACCGAGCAGTACTTC
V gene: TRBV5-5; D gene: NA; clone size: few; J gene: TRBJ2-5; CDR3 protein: CASSPGLFQGARETQYF; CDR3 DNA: TGTGCCAGCAGCCCAGGACTATTTCAAGGTGCGAGAGAGACCCAGTACTTC
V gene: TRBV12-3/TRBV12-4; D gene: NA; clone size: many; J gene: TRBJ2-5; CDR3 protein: CASSLGGHVDLETQYF; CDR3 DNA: TGTGCCAGCAGTTTAGGAGGGCATGTTGATTTAGAGACCCAGTACTTC